Below are 13 T cell receptor beta chains sequenced from a single sample in a study of blood T cell repertoires in COVID-19 (dated by TCRdb to the early 2020s). Library prep was done by the immunoSEQ multiplex PCR assay. Drawn from immuneACCESS, this table holds only the in-frame rearrangements with V and J called that TCRdb kept. Clones are partly lost; checked studies trace under half to an unresolved V gene and leave the rest unexplained. The table for this sample lists 150,000 to 200,000 clones; roughly 90% of them were counted only once. Together, the top ten hold 0.45% to 0.65% of the sample. What was sequenced was peripheral blood. The receptors here all came from a man aged 45 to 65 with acute or convalescent COVID-19.

V is TRBV12-5 and J is TRBJ2-1; 11 bases line up with TRBD2. The CDR3 spans 19 residues. CDR1 LGHNT and CDR2 FRNRAP come from the germline V gene. V was clipped by 0 bases and J by 4 bases; unmatched bases: 11. This CDR3 is CASGLVSSGGPPGYNEQFF. The CDR3, as DNA: TGTGCTAGTGGTTTGGTATCTAGCGGGGGGCCGCCTGGATACAATGAGCAGTTCTTC.

The sample holds one count of this clone. CDR3 residues: CAWSRRLAGGNEQFF. The CDR3 DNA sequence: TGTGCCTGGAGTAGGAGGCTAGCGGGAGGTAATGAGCAGTTCTTC. The V gene is TRBV30, the J gene TRBJ2-1; 11 bases line up with TRBD2. The CDR3 has 15 residues. From germline, CDR1 is GTSNPN and CDR2 SVGIG (reference sequence). With V trimmed by 2 bases and J by 7 bases, 7 bases remained unmatched.

CDR3 region: CASSQREGDTGELFF. DNA for the CDR3: TGTGCCAGCAGCCAACGGGAAGGAGACACCGGGGAGCTGTTTTTT. This chain joins TRBV4-2 and TRBJ2-2, with TRBD2 as a possible D gene (5 bases). With 2 bases removed from V and 3 bases from J, the gap between germline ends came to 10 bases. Germline V lookup: CDR1 LGHNA, CDR2 YNFKEQ. CDR3 length: 15 amino acids.

The rearrangement joins TRBV10-3 to TRBJ2-3; tentatively, D is TRBD2 (6 bases). The CDR3 is made up of 14 amino acids. CDR1 and CDR2 from the germline V gene are ENHRY and SYGVKD. The V gene lost 3 bases and the J gene lost 6 bases, with 13 bases spanning the gap. CDR3 amino acids: CAISDGGTMDTQYF. Here the CDR3 DNA reads TGTGCCATCAGTGATGGAGGGACGATGGATACGCAGTATTTT.

This chain joins TRBV6-5 and TRBJ2-1; TRBD2 matches at 9 bases. After removal of 6 bases from V and 6 bases from J, the junction contained 9 bases not matched to a gene. CDR3 length equals 15 residues. Germline CDR1 reads MNHEY; CDR2 reads SVGAGI. CDR3 in amino acids: CASRHSGGKLNEQFF. CDR3 in DNA: TGTGCCAGCAGACATAGCGGGGGAAAACTCAATGAGCAGTTCTTC.

The rearrangement uses TRBV6-5 and TRBJ1-3; D is uncertain. The V end lost 8 bases, the J end lost 0 bases, and 11 bases lay between the germline ends. Germline V lookup: CDR1 MNHEY, CDR2 SVGAGI. This CDR3 region has 14 residues. CDR3 sequence (DNA): TGTGCCAGCTACCGGCGGAGCTCTGGAAACACCATATATTTT. This translates into CASYRRSSGNTIYF.

The chain joins TRBV6-2 or TRBV6-3 to TRBJ2-7, with 12 bases identical to TRBD1. This CDR3 is 17 amino acids long. V shed 6 bases and J 0 bases; nucleotides not matched to a gene: 9. Germline V gene lookup returns CDR1 MNHEY and CDR2 SVGEGT. CDR3 region: CASSRDRGPPPSYEQYF. The CDR3 region has the DNA TGTGCCAGCAGCAGGGACAGGGGGCCGCCGCCCTCCTACGAGCAGTACTTC.

V and J are TRBV5-1 and TRBJ2-2; D is possibly TRBD2 (6 bases). The V and J ends lost 7 bases and 5 bases respectively, with 15 bases between them. The CDR3 runs 14 residues. Per the germline V gene, CDR1 is SGHRS and CDR2 is YFSETQ. The CDR3 region is CASRPWGETGELFF. The DNA of the CDR3 is TGCGCCAGCCGGCCGTGGGGGGAGACCGGGGAGCTGTTTTTT.

V gene TRBV5-4 combines with J gene TRBJ2-5; 7 bases agree with TRBD1. CDR3 length equals 14 residues. CDR1 SGHNT and CDR2 YYREEE come from the germline V gene (reference sequence). J lost 2 bases, V lost 4 bases, and 5 bases had no gene match. The chain's CDR3 is CASSQGQKQETQYF. The CDR3 nucleotides read TGTGCCAGCAGCCAGGGACAGAAACAAGAGACCCAGTACTTC.

V gene TRBV19 combines with J gene TRBJ1-1; 8 bases match TRBD1. The CDR3 runs 13 residues. Germline-derived CDR1 and CDR2 are LNHDA and SQIVND (reference sequence). Losses at the gene ends were 5 bases for V and 4 bases for J; bases not matched to a gene: 3. CDR3 region: CASSLTGGTEAFF. CDR3 DNA sequence: TGTGCCAGTAGTCTTACAGGGGGCACTGAAGCTTTCTTT.

The chain recombines TRBV12-5 with TRBJ1-1; D perhaps matches TRBD1 (6 bases). This CDR3 contains 16 residues. V dropped 0 bases and J dropped 1 base, with 12 bases sitting between them. Germline V gives CDR1 LGHNT, CDR2 FRNRAP. CDR3 sequence reads: CASGLVDRQANTEAFF. The CDR3 nucleotides are TGTGCTAGTGGTTTGGTAGATAGACAGGCGAACACTGAAGCTTTCTTT.

Comment on this clone: Sequence at one end of the junction differs from germline and may be a read error. The chain couples TRBV13 to TRBJ2-3, with 10 nucleotides matching TRBD2. From germline, CDR1 is PRHDT and CDR2 FYEKMQ (reference sequence). This CDR3 is 15 amino acids long. The CDR3 protein is CASSFSLAGTGTQYF. CDR3 bases: TGTGCCAGCAGCTTCTCACTAGCGGGGACAGGTACGCAGTATTTT.

This chain connects TRBV24-1 to TRBJ1-6; the D gene is possibly TRBD1 (5 bases). The length of the CDR3 is 13 residues. Germline values: CDR1 KGHDR, CDR2 SFDVKD. V was shortened by 4 bases and J by 7 bases, with 7 bases between the two germline ends. The CDR3 nucleotides read TGTGCCACCAGTGACGGGGGGAATTCACCCCTCCACTTT. Translated, it gives CATSDGGNSPLHF.